The next 19 T cell receptor beta chains were all read from a single sample in a study of blood T cell repertoires in COVID-19. The method was immunoSEQ multiplex PCR; TCRdb's version includes in-frame clones alone and lacks a portion of them. The sample shows tens of thousands of clones, approximately 85% of them seen only once. Sequencing was done on a sample of peripheral blood. These receptors all stem from a man aged 65-85 years with acute or convalescent COVID-19.

The CDR3 here is CASSLLGGTGGDTQYF. DNA for the CDR3: TGTGCCAGCAGCTTACTAGGGGGGACAGGGGGAGATACGCAGTATTTT. The rearrangement joins TRBV11-2 to TRBJ2-3; 11 bases align to TRBD1. The CDR3 runs to 16 residues. Germline CDR1 and CDR2: SGHAT and FQNNGV. V was pared by 2 bases and J by 5 bases, with 6 bases of the junction left unmatched.

The V gene is TRBV6-5, the J gene TRBJ1-4; TRBD1 matches 11 bases. Germline V gene data show CDR1 as MNHEY and CDR2 as SVGAGI. The CDR3 extends over 15 amino acids. V shed 2 bases and J 7 bases; nucleotides not matched to a gene: 3. The CDR3 DNA reads as TGTGCCAGCAGTTACGGACAGGGGGCAACTGAAAAACTGTTTTTT. This codes for CASSYGQGATEKLFF.

The chain couples TRBV6-4 to TRBJ1-4, with D possibly being TRBD1 (5 bases). The V gene's germline CDR1 is MRHNA and CDR2 SNTAGT. The CDR3 totals 14 residues. The ends were cut back, 8 bases at V and 12 bases at J, with 22 bases in the middle. The CDR3 bases are TGTGCCAGCCGCTCCCAGGGTTTTAATGGGGAACTGTTTTTT. Translating it yields CASRSQGFNGELFF.

The chain has TRBV4-3 and TRBJ2-7; D is uncertain. The CDR3 spans 14 residues. The V and J ends lost 0 bases and 2 bases respectively, with 8 bases between them. The germline gives CDR1 LGHNA, CDR2 YSLEER. The CDR3 DNA reads TGCGCCAGCAGCCAAGATAGAGGTACCTACGAGCAGTACTTC. Translation: CASSQDRGTYEQYF.

This chain links TRBV11-2 with TRBJ2-7; 9 bases line up with TRBD2. Trimming cost V 5 bases and J 1 base; bases outside gene matches: 9. Germline assignment: CDR1 SGHAT and CDR2 FQNNGV. This CDR3 is built from 16 residues. This CDR3 is CASSSSGRPHSYEQYF. The CDR3 DNA reads TGTGCCAGCAGCAGTAGCGGGAGACCGCATTCCTACGAGCAGTACTTC.

The rearrangement joins TRBV7-9 to TRBJ1-1; a possible D gene is TRBD1 (5 bases). From germline, CDR1 is SEHNR and CDR2 FQNEAQ (reference sequence). There are 14 residues in the CDR3. V dropped 2 bases and J dropped 6 bases, with 13 bases sitting between them. The CDR3 DNA is TGTGCCAGCAGCTTATTCCAGGGTGAACCTGAAGCTTTCTTT. Protein sequence: CASSLFQGEPEAFF.

This chain connects TRBV6-5 to TRBJ2-1; perhaps TRBD2 as D (5 bases). Germline assignment: CDR1 MNHEY and CDR2 SVGAGI. The CDR3 loop spans 16 amino acids. V was pared by 0 bases and J by 4 bases, with 13 bases between. This CDR3 reads CASSYSLKAVYNEQFF. For the CDR3, the DNA is TGTGCCAGCAGTTACTCGTTAAAAGCGGTGTACAATGAGCAGTTCTTC.

The chain combines TRBV5-4 with TRBJ2-1; 9 nucleotides match TRBD2. The germline V gene has CDR1 SGHNT and CDR2 YYREEE (reference sequence). The CDR3 is 14 residues long. Trimming cost V 7 bases and J 10 bases; bases outside gene matches: 12. In nucleotides, the CDR3 is TGTGCCAGCCGACCGGCTAGCGGGGAGGGGGAGCAGTTCTTC. Amino acids: CASRPASGEGEQFF.

The rearrangement links TRBV10-2 to TRBJ2-1, with 12 bases aligning to TRBD2. With V trimmed by 8 bases and J by 9 bases, 14 bases remained unmatched. Germline lookup yields CDR1 WSHSY and CDR2 SAAADI. This CDR3 is 16 amino acids long. The CDR3 is CASHPPTSGRSSEQFF. CDR3 sequence (DNA): TGCGCCAGCCATCCCCCCACTAGCGGGAGGTCTAGTGAGCAGTTCTTC.

The chain couples TRBV28 to TRBJ1-2, with a weak D call TRBD1 (5 bases). The CDR3 contains 15 residues. Trimming cost V 3 bases and J 8 bases, with 19 bases left between them. Germline values: CDR1 MDHEN, CDR2 SYDVKM. This CDR3 reads CASSFLPRVWEGYTF. CDR3 nucleotides: TGTGCCAGCAGTTTTTTACCCAGGGTATGGGAAGGCTACACCTTC.

The chain recombines TRBV11-2 with TRBJ2-7; possible D gene TRBD1, 6 bases. V lost 4 bases and J lost 6, with 19 bases in between. The CDR3 consists of 15 residues. Per germline, CDR1 SGHAT and CDR2 FQNNGV. CDR3 loop: CASSSTRRQVFEQYF. The CDR3 DNA sequence: TGTGCCAGCAGCTCGACCCGAAGACAGGTATTCGAGCAGTACTTC.

J is TRBJ1-5 and V is TRBV6-1; weak D call: TRBD1 (5 bases). The CDR3 extends over 13 amino acids. The germline gives CDR1 MNHNS, CDR2 SASEGT. The ends were cut back, 1 base at V and 7 bases at J, with 8 bases in the middle. CDR3 in DNA: TGTGCCAGCAGTGAAGGGGGGAGGCAGCCCCAGCATTTT. Translating it yields CASSEGGRQPQHF.

The chain employs TRBV19 and TRBJ2-7, with D hard to call. There are 14 residues in the CDR3. Per the germline V gene, CDR1 is LNHDA and CDR2 is SQIVND (reference sequence). The V and J ends lost 5 bases and 0 bases respectively, with 11 bases between them. DNA for the CDR3: TGTGCCAGTAGTCGCGACTGGTACTCCTACGAGCAGTACTTC. Amino acid sequence: CASSRDWYSYEQYF.

V usage is TRBV6-5 and J usage is TRBJ2-5; tentative D call: TRBD2 (6 bases). Between the trimmed V and J ends, which lost 5 bases and 1 base, there was a span of 11 bases. Germline assignment: CDR1 MNHEY and CDR2 SVGAGI. The CDR3 is 14 amino acids. CDR3 DNA: TGTGCCAGCAGTATCGGGGGAACCCAAGAGACCCAGTACTTC. This sequence encodes CASSIGGTQETQYF.

The rearrangement joins TRBV30 to TRBJ2-3; a weak D match, TRBD1 (6 bases). Germline V gene lookup returns CDR1 GTSNPN and CDR2 SVGIG (reference sequence). This CDR3 contains 13 residues. Trimming took 0 bases from V and 11 from J, leaving 15 bases between them. The CDR3 region is CAWSVLGQFGQYF. The CDR3 DNA follows: TGTGCCTGGAGTGTCCTGGGACAATTTGGGCAGTATTTT. Complete variable domain (other parts from reference TRBV30 and TRBJ2-3): SQTIHQWPATLVQPVGSPLSLECTVEGTSNPNLYWYRQAAGRGLQLLFYSVGIGQISSEVPQNLSASRPQDRQFILSSKKLLLSDSGFYLCAWSVLGQFGQYFGPGTRLTVL.

The rearrangement links TRBV3-1 (or the pseudogene TRBV3-2) to TRBJ2-3; 12 bases map to TRBD2. The CDR3 runs 16 residues. Germline trimming cut 2 bases from V and 5 bases from J; bases unmatched to any gene: 5. Germline CDR1 is LGHDT and CDR2 is YNNKEL (reference sequence). CDR3: CASSQQVTSGRDTQYF. The DNA for the CDR3 is TGTGCCAGCAGCCAACAGGTGACTAGCGGGAGAGATACGCAGTATTTT.

The V call is TRBV9, the J call TRBJ1-6; 7 bases match TRBD1. Germline V gene sequence: CDR1 SGDLS, CDR2 YYNGEE. J was trimmed by 9 bases and V by 3 bases; bases with no gene match: 6. This CDR3 region has 14 residues. The CDR3 region is CASSGVTGRSPLHF. CDR3 coding DNA: TGTGCCAGCAGCGGAGTGACAGGGCGTTCACCCCTCCACTTT.

This sequence joins TRBV7-2 and TRBJ1-1; D perhaps matches TRBD1 (6 bases). V gave up 4 bases and J gave up 0 bases, with 12 bases separating them. The CDR3 is made up of 15 amino acids. Germline CDR1 is SGHTA and CDR2 is FQGNSA. CDR3 protein: CASSSDRRLNTEAFF. DNA of the CDR3: TGTGCCAGCAGCTCCGACAGGAGACTGAACACTGAAGCTTTCTTT.

Notes on this clone: Other DNA sequences in this specimen translate into the identical CDR3. V usage is TRBV27 and J usage is TRBJ2-7; TRBD1 aligns across 7 bases. The germline V gene encodes CDR1 MNHEY and CDR2 SMNVEV (reference sequence). This CDR3 is 15 amino acids long. V was clipped by 2 bases and J by 3 bases; unmatched bases: 7. The CDR3 sequence: CASSLDRALVYEQYF. CDR3 sequence (DNA): TGTGCCAGCAGTTTAGACAGGGCGTTAGTCTACGAGCAGTACTTC.